The present TCR beta chain was sequenced within a study of CD8 T cells in Susac syndrome. Study-level findings and limits: The number of individuals included in the study's TCR sequencing and HLA analysis was acknowledged as relatively small.

The RNA input was about 0.5 to 1 ug, and it was reverse transcribed with random hexamers. TCRdb processed the immunoSEQ multiplex PCR reads anew with MiXCR; each CDR3 protein has one entry. The table shows roughly 130,000 distinct CDR3 sequences, with 90% to 95% occurring only once. Points on this clonotype: As yet, its antigen is unknown.

Germline CDR1 and CDR2: SGHNT and YYREEE (reference sequence). This CDR3 has 14 residues. Trimming took 7 bases from V and 2 from J, leaving 16 bases between them. The sequenced sample consisted of CD4+ T cells from PBMCs. This chain connects TRBV5-4 to TRBJ2-7; weak D call: TRBD2 (7 bases). The source is a human donor in good health. The CDR3 bases are TGTGCCAGCGGGAGGGACACCGAAGCCTACGAGCAGTACTTC. Amino acids: CASGRDTEAYEQYF.